This note documents a single T cell receptor (beta chain) sequence. This entry belongs to a study of blood T cell repertoires in COVID-19. Study-wide context: Researchers got acute and convalescent COVID-19 samples from the United States, Italy and Spain. T cells, B-cell-depleted T cells, or PBMCs supplied cDNA or gDNA.

Per the original data handling: From reference gene primer amplification, estimates of nucleated cell counts were derived. Libraries were prepared by immunoSEQ multiplex PCR; TCRdb keeps only in-frame clonotypes and omits some of them. The DNA was the basis for D and trimming; V, J and clone size are from that table. Among about 210,000 clones listed, roughly 94% were seen once. The specimen sequenced was peripheral blood. This clonotype was obtained from a man aged 25-40 years with acute or convalescent COVID-19.

The CDR3 nucleotides read TGTGCCAGCAGCTTAAGGGGTGAAGAGACCCAGTACTTC. Translating it yields CASSLRGEETQYF. V is TRBV13 and J is TRBJ2-5, with D possibly matching TRBD1 (5 bases). V was trimmed by 2 bases and J by 3 bases, leaving 7 bases between them. Germline CDR1 PRHDT, CDR2 FYEKMQ (reference sequence). The length of the CDR3 is 13 residues.